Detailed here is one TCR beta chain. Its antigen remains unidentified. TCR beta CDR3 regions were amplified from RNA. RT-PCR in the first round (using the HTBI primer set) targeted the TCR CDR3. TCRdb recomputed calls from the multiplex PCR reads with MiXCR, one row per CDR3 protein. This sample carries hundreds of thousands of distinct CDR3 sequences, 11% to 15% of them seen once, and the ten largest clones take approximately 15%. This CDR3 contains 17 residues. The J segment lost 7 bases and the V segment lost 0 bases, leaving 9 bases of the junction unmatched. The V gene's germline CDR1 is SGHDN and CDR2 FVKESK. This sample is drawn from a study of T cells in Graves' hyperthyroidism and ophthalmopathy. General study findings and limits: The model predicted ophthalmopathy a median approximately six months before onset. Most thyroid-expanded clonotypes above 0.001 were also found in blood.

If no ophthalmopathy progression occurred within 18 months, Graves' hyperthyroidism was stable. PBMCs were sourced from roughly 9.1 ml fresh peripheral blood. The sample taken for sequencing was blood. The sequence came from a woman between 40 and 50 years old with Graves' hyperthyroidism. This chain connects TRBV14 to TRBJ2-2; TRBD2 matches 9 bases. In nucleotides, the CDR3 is TGTGCCAGCAGCCAAGAGGGATTAGCGGGAGAATTCGGGGAGCTGTTTTTT. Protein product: CASSQEGLAGEFGELFF.